The clone carrying this T cell receptor (beta chain) was observed a few times. Its antigen is unknown. This entry comes from a study of T cells in Graves' hyperthyroidism and ophthalmopathy. Germline V gene sequence: CDR1 ENHRY, CDR2 SYGVKD. The CDR3 has 13 residues. The V and J ends lost 9 bases and 5 bases respectively, with 15 bases between them. What was amplified from RNA transcripts were TCR beta CDR3 regions. Carried out on the TCR CDR3, a first-round RT-PCR used the HTBI primer set. One entry per CDR3 protein, called by TCRdb with MiXCR from the multiplex PCR reads. Among around 690,000 distinct CDR3 sequences listed, about 20% were seen once. Study observations and caveats: Most clonotypes that expanded in the thyroid above 0.001 also showed up in blood.

Individuals with ophthalmopathy presented a Clinical Activity Score of at least 3, a NOSPECS grade of at least 4 and a duration under 3 months. Sample: blood. This TCR was recovered from a man aged 30-40 years with Graves' ophthalmopathy. The V call is TRBV10-3, the J call TRBJ2-3; perhaps TRBD2 as D (6 bases). CDR3 loop: CAILGTFQDTQYF. The CDR3 DNA reads as TGTGCCATTCTCGGGACTTTTCAAGATACGCAGTATTTT.